The clone carrying this TCR beta chain was counted ten times or more. Its target is not known. The sample comes from a study of T cells after posttransplantation cyclophosphamide. The germline CDR1 and CDR2 sequences are SEHNR and FQNEAQ (reference sequence). V lost 2 bases, J lost 5 bases, and 9 bases lay in between. The CDR3 length is 13 residues. Using immunoSEQ multiplex PCR, the repertoire was profiled, and TCRdb retains in-frame clones only, with some absent. Recorded here are about 30,000 clones, none singletons. Study-level findings and limits: Donor CD8+ memory clones often dominated recipient blood repertoires at later times. Recipient CMV seropositivity and CMV reactivation strongly tracked TRB clonality.

The chain carries TRBV7-9 and TRBJ1-1; D is perhaps TRBD1 (6 bases). The sequencing input was PBMCs. This TCR was sampled from a woman in her fifties or sixties in good health, CMV-negative, and a related stem cell transplant donor. The CDR3 loop is CASSLQGLTEAFF. In DNA form, the CDR3 reads TGTGCCAGCAGCTTACAGGGGTTAACTGAAGCTTTCTTT.